In its sample, the clone carrying this TCR beta chain was seen once. The same CDR3 can be traced to other DNA sequences in this sample. This CDR3 has 13 amino acids. Germline V CDR1 and CDR2: MNHEY, SVGAGI. The ends were cut back, 3 bases at V and 1 base at J, with 6 bases in the middle. This sample stems from a study of CD8+ T cells in alopecia areata. Study-level information: Patients in the treated group were given tofacitinib by mouth, 5 to 10 mg twice a day.

Reverse transcribed after extraction, RNA yielded cDNA as the sequencing template. Sequenced by immunoSEQ multiplex PCR; TCRdb stores in-frame clones only, minus some. The sample lists some 210,000 clones, 57% occurring once. This chain connects TRBV6-5 to TRBJ1-1; D unclear. This TCR came from a human donor with alopecia areata. The input for sequencing was CD4+ T cells sorted from blood, taken at week 0. The CDR3 is CASSYWGNTEAFF. CDR3 bases: TGTGCCAGCAGTTATTGGGGGAACACTGAAGCTTTCTTT.